These 5 T cell receptor beta chains came from one sample sequenced in a study of cytomegalovirus exposure and HLA in healthy donors. The PCR was carried out with 60 Vbeta primers and 13 Jbeta primers. Sequenced by immunoSEQ multiplex PCR; TCRdb stores in-frame clones only, minus some. The sample lists 150,000 to 200,000 clones, roughly 80% occurring once. The source material was PBMCs. Receptors were obtained from a female donor in good health and CMV-seronegative.

In its sample, this clone was seen once. V usage is TRBV2 and J usage is TRBJ1-2; no clear D. The germline V and J ends were trimmed by 6 bases and 5 bases, with 10 bases remaining between them. The CDR3 spans 12 residues. CDR1 and CDR2 from the germline V gene are SNHLY and FYNNEI. CDR3 in DNA: TGTGCCAGCAGCCCCCTCGGGTATGGCTACACCTTC. Its protein is CASSPLGYGYTF.

This chain connects TRBV19 to TRBJ1-1; D might be TRBD1 (6 bases). V was trimmed by 3 bases and J by 6 bases, leaving 11 bases between them. The germline V gene encodes CDR1 LNHDA and CDR2 SQIVND (reference sequence). The CDR3 has 13 amino acids. CDR3 DNA sequence: TGTGCCAGTAGTATTGTTTCAGGGGCTGAAGCTTTCTTT. Translation: CASSIVSGAEAFF.

This clone was recorded a few times. The chain employs TRBV9 and TRBJ2-3; 12 bases match TRBD1. CDR1 and CDR2 from the germline V gene are SGDLS and YYNGEE. CDR3 length: 17 residues. The V segment lost 4 bases and the J segment 5 bases; nucleotides outside the gene matches: 11. As DNA, the CDR3 is TGTGCCAGCAGCTCTCAATGGGACAGGGGGCCCGTAGATACGCAGTATTTT. It yields the protein CASSSQWDRGPVDTQYF.

This chain connects TRBV6-6 to TRBJ2-7, with 8 bases identical to TRBD1. The CDR3 consists of 13 residues. Germline V gene sequence: CDR1 MNHNY, CDR2 SVGAGI (reference sequence). V was pared by 6 bases and J by 3 bases, with 4 bases of the junction left unmatched. For the CDR3, the DNA is TGTGCCAGCAGGACCACAGGGGGCTACGAGCAGTACTTC. Translated: CASRTTGGYEQYF.

This clone occurred a few times. The chain joins TRBV5-1 to TRBJ2-7; possibly TRBD1 for D (6 bases). V lost 1 base, J lost 2 bases, and 10 bases lay in between. Germline V gene data show CDR1 as SGHRS and CDR2 as YFSETQ. The CDR3 extends over 14 amino acids. CDR3 nucleotides: TGCGCCAGCAGCTTGACAGGGCTGGCCTACGAGCAGTACTTC. It codes for CASSLTGLAYEQYF.